What follows are 30 T cell receptor beta chains derived from one specimen sequenced in a study of cytomegalovirus exposure and HLA in healthy donors. A multiplex PCR was run with 60 Vbeta primers and 13 Jbeta primers. Some clones are missing from TCRdb's copy, which holds only in-frame ones; the method was immunoSEQ multiplex PCR. This sample has around 160,000 clones, with approximately 80% found just once. The sample taken for sequencing was PBMCs. The receptors derive from a male donor in good health and CMV-seropositive.

V and J are TRBV30 and TRBJ2-5, with TRBD2 matching 8 bases. The trim removed 2 bases at V and 2 bases at J, leaving 7 bases unmatched. The CDR3 loop spans 15 amino acids. Germline loops: CDR1 GTSNPN, CDR2 SVGIG (reference sequence). This chain's CDR3 is CAWSPHVAGQETQYF. CDR3 sequence (DNA): TGTGCCTGGAGTCCGCACGTAGCGGGGCAAGAGACCCAGTACTTC.

The chain uses TRBV23-1 and TRBJ1-3; maybe TRBD1 (6 bases). TRBV23-1 is an ORF; its function is uncertain. Trimming took off 8 bases at V and 7 bases at J, with 18 bases between the two ends. The CDR3 contains 14 residues. CDR3 in DNA: TGCGCCAGCCCACAGGGCAGGTTAAAGAACACCATATATTTT. Protein product: CASPQGRLKNTIYF.

This clone was detected once. The rearrangement links TRBV7-2 to TRBJ2-1, with 7 bases fitting TRBD1. V shed 5 bases, J shed 2 bases, and the junction held 6 bases outside the gene matches. The CDR3 is made up of 15 amino acids. Germline assignment: CDR1 SGHTA and CDR2 FQGNSA. The CDR3 bases are TGTGCCAGCAGCCTCCGGACAGGACCCTACAATGAGCAGTTCTTC. Its translation: CASSLRTGPYNEQFF.

This chain links TRBV6-5 with TRBJ2-3, with D unresolved. The V end was cut by 3 bases, the J end by 4 bases, with 11 bases between. The CDR3 loop spans 14 amino acids. Looked up from germline, CDR1 is MNHEY and CDR2 is SVGAGI. Here the CDR3 DNA reads TGTGCCAGCAGTTATAATGAGAACCCAGATACGCAGTATTTT. Residues: CASSYNENPDTQYF.

The rearrangement uses TRBV6-5 and TRBJ1-2; D is perhaps TRBD1 (6 bases). This CDR3 contains 16 residues. Germline V gives CDR1 MNHEY, CDR2 SVGAGI. The ends were cut back, 0 bases at V and 0 bases at J, with 11 bases in the middle. Here the CDR3 DNA reads TGTGCCAGCAGTTACTCTGGGGGCGAAGCTAACTATGGCTACACCTTC. Translating it yields CASSYSGGEANYGYTF.

This sequence joins TRBV28 and TRBJ2-5; 7 bases match TRBD2. The V and J ends lost 7 bases and 4 bases, in that order; junction bases with no gene match: 9. Germline-derived CDR1 and CDR2 are MDHEN and SYDVKM. The CDR3 contains 14 residues. The CDR3 coding sequence is TGTGCCAGCATTCCACCCTCGGGGGGAGAGACCCAGTACTTC. It is translated as CASIPPSGGETQYF.

This clone was counted only a few times. This rearrangement joins TRBV19 to TRBJ1-1, with TRBD1 identical over 8 bases. Germline values: CDR1 LNHDA, CDR2 SQIVND (reference sequence). V was clipped by 3 bases and J by 5 bases; unmatched bases: 8. CDR3 length: 15 residues. CDR3 loop: CASSMGRGLWTEAFF. The DNA for the CDR3 is TGTGCCAGTAGTATGGGCAGGGGGCTTTGGACTGAAGCTTTCTTT. The variable domain in full, completed from reference TRBV19 and TRBJ1-1, reads DGGITQSPKYLFRKEGQNVTLSCEQNLNHDAMYWYRQDPGQGLRLIYYSQIVNDFQKGDIAEGYSVSREKKESFPLTVTSAQKNPTAFYLCASSMGRGLWTEAFFGQGTRLTVV.

The genes are TRBV6-5 and TRBJ2-3; 10 nucleotides agree with TRBD2. The CDR3 has 15 residues. Germline CDR1 and CDR2: MNHEY and SVGAGI. After removal of 5 bases from V and 4 bases from J, the junction contained 6 bases not matched to a gene. CDR3 sequence: CASSKRGGRSDTQYF. DNA of the CDR3: TGTGCCAGCAGTAAGCGGGGGGGCCGGTCAGATACGCAGTATTTT.

This chain uses TRBV19 with TRBJ2-1; D not certain. V lost 3 bases and J 6 bases, leaving 9 bases between the germline ends. The V gene's germline CDR1 is LNHDA and CDR2 SQIVND (reference sequence). This CDR3 spans 13 amino acids. CDR3 bases: TGTGCCAGTAGTATTGGCTCTCTCAATGAGCAGTTCTTC. It encodes CASSIGSLNEQFF.

This rearrangement joins TRBV6-5 to TRBJ2-5; 7 nucleotides match TRBD1. The CDR3 is 13 amino acids. Germline values: CDR1 MNHEY, CDR2 SVGAGI. With 5 bases clipped from V and 7 bases from J, the junction kept 7 bases outside the gene matches. The CDR3 protein is CASSASRQGTQYF. The DNA for the CDR3 is TGTGCCAGCAGTGCCTCTCGACAGGGGACCCAGTACTTC.

V and J are TRBV11-3 and TRBJ1-1; a weak D match, TRBD1 (5 bases). This CDR3 contains 15 residues. Germline V lookup: CDR1 SGHNT, CDR2 YENEEA. The ends were cut back, 4 bases at V and 3 bases at J, with 15 bases in the middle. The CDR3 bases are TGTGCCAGCAGCTGGGGGGGGGAACCGGACACTGAAGCTTTCTTT. This encodes CASSWGGEPDTEAFF.

The chain couples TRBV7-2 to TRBJ1-2; D might be TRBD1 (5 bases). Germline V gives CDR1 SGHTA, CDR2 FQGNSA. Trimming pared 5 bases from V and 4 bases from J, leaving 20 bases between. The CDR3 is 16 amino acids. The CDR3 region is CASSGSGTGAIYGYTF. CDR3 bases: TGTGCCAGCAGCGGATCCGGGACTGGGGCTATCTATGGCTACACCTTC.

This chain links TRBV13 with TRBJ2-7, with 9 bases lining up with TRBD2. The germline V gene has CDR1 PRHDT and CDR2 FYEKMQ (reference sequence). This CDR3 comprises 13 residues. V lost 1 base, J lost 8 bases, and 3 bases stayed unmatched. The CDR3 is CASSLVAGAKQYF. CDR3 DNA: TGTGCCAGCAGCTTAGTAGCGGGAGCTAAGCAGTACTTC.

The CDR3: CASSVAGGAGNTIYF. The CDR3 region has the DNA TGTGCCAGCAGCGTAGCAGGGGGCGCGGGAAACACCATATATTTT. This chain links TRBV9 with TRBJ1-3; 8 bases match TRBD1. J gave up 4 bases and V 0 bases, and 3 bases lay outside the gene matches. Germline CDR1 and CDR2: SGDLS and YYNGEE. The CDR3 loop spans 15 amino acids.

The V gene is TRBV4-2, the J gene TRBJ1-3, with D tentatively TRBD1 (5 bases). Looked up from germline, CDR1 is LGHNA and CDR2 is YNFKEQ. Trimming took off 2 bases at V and 7 bases at J, with 15 bases between the two ends. This CDR3 comprises 15 residues. The CDR3 DNA reads as TGTGCCAGCAGCCAAAGAAGGGGCCCGCGGAACACCATATATTTT. Its protein product is CASSQRRGPRNTIYF.

The rearrangement links TRBV15 to TRBJ2-1, with D tentatively TRBD1 (5 bases). Germline V gene sequence: CDR1 LNHNV, CDR2 YYDKDF (reference sequence). The CDR3 totals 14 residues. Trimming stripped 7 bases from V and 6 bases from J, with 16 bases between. Here the CDR3 DNA reads TGTGCCACCAACCACATGGGAAGGGGCAATGAGCAGTTCTTC. Translation gives CATNHMGRGNEQFF.

For this clone: At the DNA level, this CDR3 is encoded by other sequences in the same sample as well. This chain uses TRBV6-5 with TRBJ2-7, with 8 bases aligning to TRBD2. The CDR3 contains 15 residues. Germline assignment: CDR1 MNHEY and CDR2 SVGAGI. J gave up 6 bases and V 1 base, and 8 bases lay outside the gene matches. The CDR3 region is CASSYLPGGAVEQYF. CDR3 bases: TGTGCCAGCAGTTACTTACCGGGGGGGGCCGTCGAGCAGTACTTC.

The chain carries TRBV19 and TRBJ1-1; D is perhaps TRBD1 (5 bases). The germline V gene has CDR1 LNHDA and CDR2 SQIVND (reference sequence). The CDR3 extends over 15 amino acids. The V end lost 4 bases, the J end lost 6 bases, and 18 bases lay between the germline ends. CDR3 amino acids: CASSTQRRGSAEAFF. For the CDR3, the DNA is TGTGCCAGTAGTACTCAGAGGCGGGGGAGCGCTGAAGCTTTCTTT.

The chain employs TRBV30 and TRBJ1-2; D gene ambiguous. This CDR3 region has 15 residues. CDR1 is GTSNPN and CDR2 is SVGIG in the germline V gene (reference sequence). V was cut by 2 bases and J by 8 bases, with 21 bases left in between. The CDR3 loop is CAWSHSGVPGWGYTF. The DNA for the CDR3 is TGTGCCTGGAGTCACTCCGGGGTCCCAGGCTGGGGCTACACCTTC.

This CDR3 is CASSAREDTQYF. The CDR3 bases are TGTGCCAGCAGCGCCCGGGAAGATACGCAGTATTTT. The chain is built from TRBV7-9 and TRBJ2-3, with TRBD2 as a possible D gene (5 bases). V was pared by 5 bases and J by 5 bases, with 8 bases between. CDR1 and CDR2 (germline): SEHNR, FQNEAQ (reference sequence). This CDR3 contains 12 residues. Supplemented by reference TRBV7-9 and TRBJ2-3, the full variable domain reads DTGVSQNPRHKITKRGQNVTFRCDPISEHNRLYWYRQTLGQGPEFLTYFQNEAQLEKSRLLSDRFSAERPKGSFSTLEIQRTEQGDSAMYLCASSAREDTQYFGPGTRLTVL.

This clone was seen a few times. The genes are TRBV27 and TRBJ2-6; the match to TRBD2 covers 8 bases. J lost 0 bases, V lost 4 bases, and 11 bases had no gene match. This CDR3 region has 19 residues. Germline V gene data show CDR1 as MNHEY and CDR2 as SMNVEV (reference sequence). CDR3 nucleotides: TGTGCCAGCAGTTCCTTTGCTAGCGGGTCCTCCTCTGGGGCCAACGTCCTGACTTTC. The encoded protein is CASSSFASGSSSGANVLTF.

This sequence joins TRBV6-1 and TRBJ2-6; D is perhaps TRBD1 (6 bases). The V gene lost 4 bases and the J gene lost 2 bases, with 12 bases spanning the gap. The germline V gene has CDR1 MNHNS and CDR2 SASEGT. The CDR3 extends over 16 amino acids. The CDR3 loop reads CASSGLNRAGANVLTF. CDR3 nucleotide sequence: TGTGCCAGCAGTGGACTGAACAGGGCTGGGGCCAACGTCCTGACTTTC.

V usage is TRBV4-1 and J usage is TRBJ1-5; 10 positions agree with TRBD1. This CDR3 has 14 residues. Germline values: CDR1 MGHRA, CDR2 YSYEKL. V was pared by 3 bases and J by 7 bases, with 3 bases of the junction left unmatched. The CDR3 DNA reads TGCGCCAGCAGCCAGACAGGGGGCGGGCAGCCCCAGCATTTT. Its protein product is CASSQTGGGQPQHF.

Written as DNA, the CDR3 is TGTGCCTGGAGTAAAGGGACATCCATCGGACTCAAATTTGAAAACACTGAAGCTTTCTTT. Its protein product is CAWSKGTSIGLKFENTEAFF. The chain uses TRBV30 and TRBJ1-1, with D possibly TRBD1 on 6 matching bases. The germline V and J ends were trimmed by 2 bases and 2 bases, with 30 bases remaining between them. The CDR3 is made up of 20 amino acids. Germline CDR1 GTSNPN, CDR2 SVGIG (reference sequence).

CDR3 DNA: TGTGCCAGTAGTATCCCACTAGCGGGGACCTACGAGCAGTACTTC. Amino acid sequence: CASSIPLAGTYEQYF. The gene calls are TRBV19 and TRBJ2-7; 10 bases agree with TRBD2. This CDR3 is built from 15 residues. Trimming at V came to 3 bases and at J to 2 bases, leaving 4 bases not matched to a gene. The germline V gene encodes CDR1 LNHDA and CDR2 SQIVND (reference sequence).

This clone has a single count. V usage is TRBV13 and J usage is TRBJ2-7, with 11 positions matching TRBD2. CDR1 and CDR2 from the germline V gene are PRHDT and FYEKMQ (reference sequence). CDR3 length: 16 residues. V was pared by 4 bases and J by 2 bases, with 7 bases of the junction left unmatched. The CDR3 nucleotides read TGTGCCAGCAGCTCAGCGACTAGCGGGGAACCCTACGAGCAGTACTTC. Its translation: CASSSATSGEPYEQYF.

This clone was counted a few times. The chain uses TRBV10-1 and TRBJ2-7; possibly TRBD1 for D (6 bases). CDR1 is WNHNN and CDR2 is SYGVQD in the germline V gene (reference sequence). CDR3 length: 12 residues. V lost 8 bases, J lost 2 bases, and 10 bases lay in between. The CDR3 bases are TGCGCCAGCCACAGGGTTACCTACGAGCAGTACTTC. It is translated as CASHRVTYEQYF.

This clone was seen a few times. The V call is TRBV4-3, the J call TRBJ1-4; 8 bases match TRBD1. After removal of 2 bases from V and 0 bases from J, the junction contained 5 bases not matched to a gene. The CDR3 sequence is 17 residues long. Germline CDR1 and CDR2: LGHNA and YSLEER. The CDR3 DNA reads as TGCGCCAGCAGCCAACTGACAGGGGCCTCAACTAATGAAAAACTGTTTTTT. Translating gives CASSQLTGASTNEKLFF.

Only a few counts were recorded for this clone. The rearrangement links TRBV6-6 to TRBJ1-1; D gene uncertain. CDR1 is MNHNY, CDR2 SVGAGI, per germline (reference sequence). The CDR3 is 12 residues long. The V end lost 10 bases, the J end lost 1 base, and 10 bases lay between the germline ends. The CDR3 DNA reads TGTGCCACCGAGGGTTCGAACACTGAAGCTTTCTTT. It yields the protein CATEGSNTEAFF.

The gene calls are TRBV28 and TRBJ1-1; D gene ambiguous. CDR3 size: 14 residues. Per the germline V gene, CDR1 is MDHEN and CDR2 is SYDVKM. Trimming removed 3 bases at V and 1 base at J, with 9 bases between. For the CDR3, the DNA is TGTGCCAGCAGTTTCGGGGTACCGAACACTGAAGCTTTCTTT. It encodes CASSFGVPNTEAFF.